This T cell receptor beta chain originates from a study of blood T cell repertoires in COVID-19. Whole-study context: Material from acute and convalescent COVID-19 was sourced from the United States, Italy and Spain. T cells, B-cell-depleted T cells, or PBMCs provided the cDNA or gDNA that served as material.

In the case of this clone: Other DNA sequences in this specimen translate into the identical CDR3.

Produced via immunoSEQ multiplex PCR; TCRdb's table is partial and in-frame only. The sample includes about 310,000 clones, around 87% of them seen just once. The material sequenced was peripheral blood. The receptor was isolated from a man aged 18 to 29 with active or convalescent COVID-19.

CDR3 sequence (DNA): TGTGCCAGCAGTTACTCGACAGGGGGCGGCACTGAAGCTTTCTTT. Encoded protein: CASSYSTGGGTEAFF. The chain joins TRBV6-5 to TRBJ1-1; the match to TRBD1 covers 10 bases. Germline V gives CDR1 MNHEY, CDR2 SVGAGI. This CDR3 has 15 amino acids. J lost 4 bases, V lost 0 bases, and 2 bases had no gene match.